This paragraph covers one TCR beta chain sequence. What it binds is unknown. The CDR3 totals 15 residues. V trimming: 6 bases; J trimming: 4 bases; junction bases outside the gene matches: 8. The germline gives CDR1 MDHEN, CDR2 SYDVKM. Some clones are missing from TCRdb's copy, which holds only in-frame ones; the method was immunoSEQ multiplex PCR. In the table there are over 30,000 clones, roughly nine tenths of which are singletons. The sample is drawn from a study of OX40 agonist ivuxolimab in advanced cancers. Overall study: A diagnosis of hepatocellular carcinoma, melanoma, renal cell or head and neck cancer was present in dose-escalation patients.

Findings and caveats of the study: At 0.1 to 3.0 mg/kg and by week 6, CD4+ and CD8+ T cells in the blood had expanded clonally.

Sequenced material: CD4+ or CD8+ T cells sorted from blood, taken in a trial of the OX40 agonist ivuxolimab. This clonotype was obtained from an adult with an advanced solid tumor such as melanoma, head and neck, liver or kidney cancer. This chain uses TRBV28 with TRBJ2-3, with 9 bases matching TRBD1. The CDR3 reads CASRGTGKVADTQYF. The DNA for the CDR3 is TGTGCCAGCAGAGGGACAGGGAAGGTGGCAGATACGCAGTATTTT.